These 19 T cell receptor beta chains were sequenced from one sample in a study of blood T cells in healthy people across ages. PCR was performed a second time for about 7 to 12 cycles using a sample-barcoded 5' primer and a J-beta primer mix. TCRdb analysed the 5' RACE reads with MiXCR anew, one entry per CDR3 protein. The table records about 760,000 distinct CDR3 sequences, more than 55% of them present only once. The sequenced material came from blood. Every receptor here comes from a man in his forties or fifties in good health.

This chain joins TRBV20-1 and TRBJ1-6; D remains ambiguous. CDR3 length: 20 residues. Germline V lookup: CDR1 DFQATT, CDR2 SNEGSKA (reference sequence). The CDR3 DNA follows: TGCAGCTTAATTGGAGGGATAGTAAGTGCTAGAGGTCCGGGGAATTCACCCCTCCACTTT. It is translated as CSLIGGIVSARGPGNSPLHF.

This chain links TRBV18 with TRBJ2-1; TRBD2 agrees at 7 bases. The germline V gene has CDR1 KGHSH and CDR2 LQKENI. Trimming took 6 bases from V and 0 from J; bases not matched to a gene: 5. This CDR3 is 15 amino acids long. The CDR3 nucleotides are TGTGCCAGCTCCCACGGGGGGAGCTCCTACAATGAGCAGTTCTTC. Translated, it gives CASSHGGSSYNEQFF. The full variable domain, completed using reference TRBV18 and TRBJ2-1, is NAGVMQNPRHLVRRRGQEARLRCSPMKGHSHVYWYRQLPEEGLKFMVYLQKENIIDESGMPKERFSAEFPKEGPSILRIQQVVRGDSAAYFCASSHGGSSYNEQFFGPGTRLTVL.

The V gene is TRBV7-6, the J gene TRBJ2-3; D possibly corresponds to TRBD2 (6 bases). This CDR3 contains 17 residues. CDR1 and CDR2 (germline): SGHVS, FNYEAQ. V was trimmed by 5 bases and J by 1 base, leaving 19 bases between them. CDR3 bases: TGTGCCAGCAGCCCGTCTCGGTTCGCGGGGCGCACAGATACGCAGTATTTT. Amino acids: CASSPSRFAGRTDTQYF.

The sample holds one count of this clonotype. A much larger clonotype is one base distant, so this may be a read error. V and J are TRBV4-1 and TRBJ1-2; 8 bases agree with TRBD1. Germline CDR1 MGHRA, CDR2 YSYEKL. The CDR3 spans 14 residues. CDR3: CASSQGDRPYGSTF. For the CDR3, the DNA is TGCGCCAGCAGCCAGGGGGACAGGCCCTATGGCTCCACCTTC.

This clonotype has more than one count but fewer than ten. V and J are TRBV12-3 or TRBV12-4 and TRBJ2-5; D ambiguous. The CDR3 runs 12 residues. The ends were cut back, 3 bases at V and 2 bases at J, with 4 bases in the middle. The CDR3 loop reads CASSLFQETQYF. CDR3 DNA sequence: TGTGCCAGCAGTTTGTTTCAAGAGACCCAGTACTTC.

This clonotype was observed a few times. The chain is built from TRBV7-2 and TRBJ2-3; either TRBD1 or TRBD2 may supply D (6 bases each). CDR3 length: 15 residues. Germline V gene sequence: CDR1 SGHTA, CDR2 FQGNSA. The V end lost 1 base, the J end lost 1 base, and 9 bases lay between the germline ends. This chain's CDR3 is CASSLVGGGTDTQYF. In nucleotides, the CDR3 is TGTGCCAGCAGCTTAGTCGGGGGCGGCACAGATACGCAGTATTTT.

The chain's CDR3 is CASSLGSIPYEQYF. In nucleotides, the CDR3 is TGTGCCAGCAGCTTAGGCTCCATACCCTACGAGCAGTACTTC. This chain connects TRBV7-2 to TRBJ2-5; D call uncertain. The last part of the DNA fits TRBJ2-7 better; the J call may be wrong. This CDR3 is built from 14 residues. CDR1 is SGHTA and CDR2 is FQGNSA in the germline V gene.

A few counts support this clonotype. The chain uses TRBV12-3 or TRBV12-4 and TRBJ2-7; 7 bases match TRBD1. With 7 bases clipped from V and 3 bases from J, the junction kept 9 bases outside the gene matches. The length of the CDR3 is 14 residues. The CDR3 loop reads CASTKGGQHYEQYF. CDR3 DNA sequence: TGTGCCAGCACAAAAGGGGGACAGCACTACGAGCAGTACTTC.

The V and J genes are TRBV27 and TRBJ1-6; 8 positions agree with TRBD1. This CDR3 spans 15 amino acids. Germline CDR1 MNHEY, CDR2 SMNVEV (reference sequence). With 2 bases clipped from V and 10 bases from J, the junction kept 7 bases outside the gene matches. The CDR3 nucleotides are TGTGCCAGCAGTTTAACCAGGGGGCTGGGATCACCCCTCCACTTT. It specifies CASSLTRGLGSPLHF.

As concerns this clonotype: At one end, the junction sequence differs from germline, possibly due to a read error. V usage is TRBV5-1 and J usage is TRBJ2-3; 8 bases are shared with TRBD1. There are 16 residues in the CDR3. In germline, CDR1 is SGHRS, CDR2 YFSETQ. This chain's CDR3 is CASSLAGTGTTETQYF. The CDR3, as DNA: TGCGCCAGCAGCTTGGCCGGGACAGGAACAACAGAGACGCAGTATTTT. Using reference TRBV5-1 and TRBJ2-3 for the parts outside the CDR3, the full variable domain is KAGVTQTPRYLIKTRGQQVTLSCSPISGHRSVSWYQQTPGQGLQFLFEYFSETQRNKGNFPGRFSGRQFSNSRSEMNVSTLELGDSALYLCASSLAGTGTTETQYFGPGTRLTVL.

The chain has TRBV29-1 and TRBJ2-7, with D possibly TRBD1 on 6 matching bases. V lost 1 base, J lost 5 bases, and 15 bases lay in between. CDR3 length equals 14 residues. Germline V gene lookup returns CDR1 SQVTM and CDR2 ANQGSEA. CDR3: CSVEGRRGSDEQYF. The CDR3 nucleotides read TGCAGCGTTGAAGGGCGCAGGGGATCTGACGAGCAGTACTTC.

The genes are TRBV25-1 and TRBJ2-5, with D tentatively TRBD2 (5 bases). The CDR3 totals 13 residues. Per germline, CDR1 MGHDK and CDR2 SYGVNS. Trimming took off 3 bases at V and 5 bases at J, with 10 bases between the two ends. The CDR3 DNA reads TGTGCCAGCAGTGATGACTATACGGAGACCCAGTACTTC. It translates to CASSDDYTETQYF.

The genes are TRBV10-3 and TRBJ1-6, with TRBD1 as a possible D gene (5 bases). The V gene's germline CDR1 is ENHRY and CDR2 SYGVKD. The CDR3 runs to 13 residues. The V and J ends lost 7 bases and 8 bases respectively, with 12 bases between them. The CDR3 sequence: CAITGSGDSPLHF. CDR3 bases: TGTGCCATCACGGGGTCGGGGGATTCACCCCTCCACTTT.

In regard to this clonotype: A much larger clonotype is one base distant, so this may be a read error. The gene calls are TRBV2 and TRBJ2-7; maybe TRBD1 (5 bases). The better agreement between TRBJ2-5 and the DNA end casts doubt on the J call. Germline V gives CDR1 SNHLY, CDR2 FYNNEI. The CDR3 length is 12 residues. The CDR3 nucleotides read TGTGCCGGCAGGGCGAATATAGAGACCCAGTACTTC. It encodes CAGRANIETQYF.

A few counts support this clonotype. The genes are TRBV29-1 and TRBJ1-5; 7 bases are a match to TRBD1. In germline, CDR1 is SQVTM, CDR2 ANQGSEA. This CDR3 has 14 residues. J was trimmed by 5 bases and V by 6 bases; bases with no gene match: 10. This chain's CDR3 is CSVLTGSGDQPQHF. CDR3 nucleotide sequence: TGCAGCGTCCTGACAGGGTCGGGTGATCAGCCCCAGCATTTT.

This clonotype came up a few times. The chain carries TRBV20-1 and TRBJ2-7; D is perhaps TRBD2 (6 bases). The CDR3 has 17 amino acids. CDR1 and CDR2 (germline): DFQATT, SNEGSKA (reference sequence). The V and J ends lost 6 bases and 1 base respectively, with 25 bases between them. CDR3 in DNA: TGCAGTGCCACCGGGACTTCCCAGCCCCAAGGTTCCTACGAGCAGTACTTC. Protein product: CSATGTSQPQGSYEQYF.

V usage is TRBV10-3 and J usage is TRBJ2-2; D is undetermined. Between the trimmed V and J ends, which lost 11 bases and 0 bases, there was a span of 7 bases. Germline CDR1 and CDR2: ENHRY and SYGVKD. The CDR3 covers 12 residues. For the CDR3, the DNA is TGTGCCGCTACTTCGAACACCGGGGAGCTGTTTTTT. This encodes CAATSNTGELFF.

The V and J genes are TRBV6-5 and TRBJ1-2; D possibly corresponds to TRBD1 (5 bases). V was pared by 6 bases and J by 8 bases, with 19 bases between. CDR3 size: 14 residues. From germline, CDR1 is MNHEY and CDR2 SVGAGI. As DNA, the CDR3 is TGTGCCAGCAGGCCGCCCGGGACCCTCTACGGCTACACCTTC. It yields the protein CASRPPGTLYGYTF.

This clonotype was detected a few times. J is TRBJ2-3 and V is TRBV7-2; no clear D. Trimming stripped 5 bases from V and 3 bases from J, with 12 bases between. The CDR3 extends over 14 amino acids. Looked up from germline, CDR1 is SGHTA and CDR2 is FQGNSA. CDR3 in DNA: TGTGCCAGCAGCCACCGACTTGGGACAGATACGCAGTATTTT. Translated: CASSHRLGTDTQYF. Using reference TRBV7-2 and TRBJ2-3 for the parts outside the CDR3, the full variable domain is GAGVSQSPSNKVTEKGKDVELRCDPISGHTALYWYRQSLGQGLEFLIYFQGNSAPDKSGLPSDRFSAERTGGSVSTLTIQRTQQEDSAVYLCASSHRLGTDTQYFGPGTRLTVL.